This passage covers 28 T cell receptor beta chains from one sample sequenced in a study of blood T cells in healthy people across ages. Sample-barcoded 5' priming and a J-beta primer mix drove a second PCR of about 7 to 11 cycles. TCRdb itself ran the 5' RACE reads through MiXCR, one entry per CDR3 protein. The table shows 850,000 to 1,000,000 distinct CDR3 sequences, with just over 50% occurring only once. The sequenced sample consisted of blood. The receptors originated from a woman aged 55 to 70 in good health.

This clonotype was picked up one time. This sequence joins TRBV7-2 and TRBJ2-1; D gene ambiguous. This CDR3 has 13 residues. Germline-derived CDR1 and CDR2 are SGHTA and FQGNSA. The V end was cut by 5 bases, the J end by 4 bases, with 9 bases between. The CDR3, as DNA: TGTGCCAGCAGCCCAAGGGTGTACAATGAGCAGTTCTTC. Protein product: CASSPRVYNEQFF.

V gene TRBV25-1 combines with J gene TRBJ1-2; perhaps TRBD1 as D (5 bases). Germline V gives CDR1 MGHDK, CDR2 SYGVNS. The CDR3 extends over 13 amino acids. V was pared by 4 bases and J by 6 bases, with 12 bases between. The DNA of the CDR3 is TGTGCCAGCAGTGCCCAGGGTACGCATGGCTACACCTTC. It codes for CASSAQGTHGYTF.

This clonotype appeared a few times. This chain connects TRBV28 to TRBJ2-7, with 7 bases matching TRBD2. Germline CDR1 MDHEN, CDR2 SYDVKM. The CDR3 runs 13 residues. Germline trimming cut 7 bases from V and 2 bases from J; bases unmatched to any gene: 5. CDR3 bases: TGTGCCAGCAATTACGGGACTACCTACGAGCAGTACTTC. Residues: CASNYGTTYEQYF.

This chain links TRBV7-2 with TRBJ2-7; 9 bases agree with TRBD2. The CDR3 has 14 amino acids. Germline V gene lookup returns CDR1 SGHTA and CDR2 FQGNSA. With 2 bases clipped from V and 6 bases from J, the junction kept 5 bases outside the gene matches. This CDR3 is CASSLNGLAIEQYF. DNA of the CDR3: TGTGCCAGCAGCTTAAACGGACTAGCGATCGAGCAGTACTTC.

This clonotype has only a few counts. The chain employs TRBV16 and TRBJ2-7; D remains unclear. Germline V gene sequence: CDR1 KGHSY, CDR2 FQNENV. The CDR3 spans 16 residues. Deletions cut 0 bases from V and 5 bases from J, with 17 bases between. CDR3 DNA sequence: TGTGCCAGCAGCCAATCGCAGTTTAGGCTCACCCACGAGCAGTACTTC. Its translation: CASSQSQFRLTHEQYF.

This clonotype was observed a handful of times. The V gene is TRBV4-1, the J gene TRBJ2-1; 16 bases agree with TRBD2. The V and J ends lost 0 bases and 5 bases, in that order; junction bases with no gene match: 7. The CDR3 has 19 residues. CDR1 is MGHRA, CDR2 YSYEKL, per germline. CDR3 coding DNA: TGCGCCAGCAGCCAAGAGGGACTAGCGGGAGGGCCCGGAAACAATGAGCAGTTCTTC. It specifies CASSQEGLAGGPGNNEQFF.

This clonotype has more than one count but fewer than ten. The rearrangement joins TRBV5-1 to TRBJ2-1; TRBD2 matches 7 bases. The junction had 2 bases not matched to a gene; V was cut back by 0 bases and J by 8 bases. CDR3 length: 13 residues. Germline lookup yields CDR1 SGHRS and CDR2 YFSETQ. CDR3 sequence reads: CASSLAGRDEQFF. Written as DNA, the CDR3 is TGCGCCAGCAGCTTGGCAGGGAGGGATGAGCAGTTCTTC.

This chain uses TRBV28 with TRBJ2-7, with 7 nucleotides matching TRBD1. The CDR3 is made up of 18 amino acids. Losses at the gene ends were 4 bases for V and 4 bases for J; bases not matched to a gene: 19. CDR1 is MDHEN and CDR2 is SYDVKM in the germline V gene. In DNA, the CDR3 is TGTGCCAGCAGTTCTTTGGGGAGAAAACAGGGGCGTGATTACGAGCAGTACTTC. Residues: CASSSLGRKQGRDYEQYF. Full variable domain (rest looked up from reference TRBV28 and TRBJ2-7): DVKVTQSSRYLVKRTGEKVFLECVQDMDHENMFWYRQDPGLGLRLIYFSYDVKMKEKGDIPEGYSVSREKKERFSLILESASTNQTSMYLCASSSLGRKQGRDYEQYFGPGTRLTVT.

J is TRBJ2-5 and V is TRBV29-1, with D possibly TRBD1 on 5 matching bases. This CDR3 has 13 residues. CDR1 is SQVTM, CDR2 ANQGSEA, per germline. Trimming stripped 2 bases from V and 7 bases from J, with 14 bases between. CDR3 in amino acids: CSVEYGAYSTQYF. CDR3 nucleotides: TGCAGCGTTGAATATGGGGCCTACTCGACCCAGTACTTC. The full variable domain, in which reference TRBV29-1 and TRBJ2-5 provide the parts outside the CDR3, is SAVISQKPSRDICQRGTSLTIQCQVDSQVTMMFWYRQQPGQSLTLIATANQGSEATYESGFVIDKFPISRPNLTFSTLTVSNMSPEDSSIYLCSVEYGAYSTQYFGPGTRLLVL.

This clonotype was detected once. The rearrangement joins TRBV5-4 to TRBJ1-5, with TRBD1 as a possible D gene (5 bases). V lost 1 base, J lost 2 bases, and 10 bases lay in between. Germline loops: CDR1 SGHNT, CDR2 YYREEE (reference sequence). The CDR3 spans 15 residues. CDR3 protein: CASSLYPGRNQPQHF. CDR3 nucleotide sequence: TGTGCCAGCAGCTTGTACCCAGGGCGCAATCAGCCCCAGCATTTT. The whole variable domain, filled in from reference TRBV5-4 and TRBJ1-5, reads ETGVTQSPTHLIKTRGQQVTLRCSSQSGHNTVSWYQQALGQGPQFIFQYYREEENGRGNFPPRFSGLQFPNYSSELNVNALELDDSALYLCASSLYPGRNQPQHFGDGTRLSIL.

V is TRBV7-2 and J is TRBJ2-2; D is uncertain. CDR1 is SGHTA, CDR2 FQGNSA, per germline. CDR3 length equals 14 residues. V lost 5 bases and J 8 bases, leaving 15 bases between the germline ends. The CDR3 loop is CASSHEPVGGELFF. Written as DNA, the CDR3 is TGTGCCAGCAGCCACGAACCGGTGGGGGGGGAGCTGTTTTTT.

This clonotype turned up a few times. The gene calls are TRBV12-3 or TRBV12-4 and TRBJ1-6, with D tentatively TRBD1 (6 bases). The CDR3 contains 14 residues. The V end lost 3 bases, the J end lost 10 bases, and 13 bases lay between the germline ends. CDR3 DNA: TGTGCCAGCAGTTTCGGGGAGAGGGGGTCACCCCTCCACTTT. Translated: CASSFGERGSPLHF.

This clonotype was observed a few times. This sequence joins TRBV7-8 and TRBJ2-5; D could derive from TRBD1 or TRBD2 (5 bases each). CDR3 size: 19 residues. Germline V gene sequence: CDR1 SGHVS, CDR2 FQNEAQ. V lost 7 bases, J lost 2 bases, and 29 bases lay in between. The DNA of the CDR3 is TGTGCCAGCACTTTGGGGGAGTTGGGGATGGTGTTCTGGCAAGAGACCCAGTACTTC. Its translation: CASTLGELGMVFWQETQYF. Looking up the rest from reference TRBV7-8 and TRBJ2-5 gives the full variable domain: GAGVSQSPRYKVAKRGQDVALRCDPISGHVSLFWYQQALGQGPEFLTYFQNEAQLDKSGLPSDRFFAERPEGSVSTLKIQRTQQEDSAVYLCASTLGELGMVFWQETQYFGPGTRLLVL.

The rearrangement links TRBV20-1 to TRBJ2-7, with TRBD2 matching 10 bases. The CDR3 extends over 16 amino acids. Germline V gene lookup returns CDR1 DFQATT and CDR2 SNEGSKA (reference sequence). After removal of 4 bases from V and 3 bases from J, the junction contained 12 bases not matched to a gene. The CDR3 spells CSAKGLADPGDYEQYF. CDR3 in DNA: TGCAGTGCTAAAGGACTAGCGGATCCGGGTGACTACGAGCAGTACTTC.

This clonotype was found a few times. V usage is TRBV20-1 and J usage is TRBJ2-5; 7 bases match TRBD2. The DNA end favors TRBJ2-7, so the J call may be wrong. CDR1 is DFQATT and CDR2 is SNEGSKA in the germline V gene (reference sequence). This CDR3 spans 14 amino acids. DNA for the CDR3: TGCAGTGCCACCAGAGCGGGACCCACCTACGAGCAGTACTTC. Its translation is CSATRAGPTYEQYF.

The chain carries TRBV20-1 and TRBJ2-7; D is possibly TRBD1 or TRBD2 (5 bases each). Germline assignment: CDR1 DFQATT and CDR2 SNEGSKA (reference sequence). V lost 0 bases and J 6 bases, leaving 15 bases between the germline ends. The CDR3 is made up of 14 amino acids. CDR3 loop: CSAREEAGWGEQYF. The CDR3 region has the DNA TGCAGTGCTAGAGAGGAGGCAGGGTGGGGCGAGCAGTACTTC.

The CDR3 loop reads CASSQARAVALFDEQYF. Here the CDR3 DNA reads TGCGCCAGCAGCCAAGCCCGAGCGGTTGCCCTTTTTGACGAGCAGTACTTC. The V gene is TRBV4-1, the J gene TRBJ2-5, with a possible D match to TRBD2 (5 bases). The J call may be in error: the DNA end matches TRBJ2-7 better. CDR3 length: 17 amino acids. CDR1 is MGHRA and CDR2 is YSYEKL in the germline V gene.

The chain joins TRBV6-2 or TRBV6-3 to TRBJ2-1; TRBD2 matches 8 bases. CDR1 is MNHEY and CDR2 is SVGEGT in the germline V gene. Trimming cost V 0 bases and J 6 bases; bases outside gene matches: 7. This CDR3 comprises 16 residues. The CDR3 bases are TGTGCCAGCAGTTACTCAGTCGGGACTAGAATCAATGAGCAGTTCTTC. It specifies CASSYSVGTRINEQFF.

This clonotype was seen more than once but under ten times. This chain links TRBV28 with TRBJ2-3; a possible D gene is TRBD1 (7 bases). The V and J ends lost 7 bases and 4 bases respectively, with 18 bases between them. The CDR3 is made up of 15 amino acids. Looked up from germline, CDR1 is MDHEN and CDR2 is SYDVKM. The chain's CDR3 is CASTSGGGSPDTQYF. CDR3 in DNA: TGTGCCAGCACCTCAGGAGGGGGCTCCCCAGATACGCAGTATTTT. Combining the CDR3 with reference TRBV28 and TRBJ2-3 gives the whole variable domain DVKVTQSSRYLVKRTGEKVFLECVQDMDHENMFWYRQDPGLGLRLIYFSYDVKMKEKGDIPEGYSVSREKKERFSLILESASTNQTSMYLCASTSGGGSPDTQYFGPGTRLTVL.

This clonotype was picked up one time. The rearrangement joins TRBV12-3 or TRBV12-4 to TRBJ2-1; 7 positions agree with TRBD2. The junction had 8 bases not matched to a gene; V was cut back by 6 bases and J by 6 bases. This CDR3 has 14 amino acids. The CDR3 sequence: CASSRSGTINEQFF. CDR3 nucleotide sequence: TGTGCCAGCAGCCGATCCGGGACTATCAATGAGCAGTTCTTC.

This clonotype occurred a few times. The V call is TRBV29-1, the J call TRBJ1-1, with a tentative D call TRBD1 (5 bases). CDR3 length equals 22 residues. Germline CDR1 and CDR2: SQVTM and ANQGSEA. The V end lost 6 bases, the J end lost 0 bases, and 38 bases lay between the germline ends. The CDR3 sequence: CSVRGDVQFFEVNRRVNTEAFF. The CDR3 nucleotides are TGCAGCGTGAGGGGCGATGTCCAGTTTTTTGAGGTGAATCGGCGGGTGAACACTGAAGCTTTCTTT. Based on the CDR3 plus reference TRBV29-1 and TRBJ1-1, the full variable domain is SAVISQKPSRDICQRGTSLTIQCQVDSQVTMMFWYRQQPGQSLTLIATANQGSEATYESGFVIDKFPISRPNLTFSTLTVSNMSPEDSSIYLCSVRGDVQFFEVNRRVNTEAFFGQGTRLTVV.

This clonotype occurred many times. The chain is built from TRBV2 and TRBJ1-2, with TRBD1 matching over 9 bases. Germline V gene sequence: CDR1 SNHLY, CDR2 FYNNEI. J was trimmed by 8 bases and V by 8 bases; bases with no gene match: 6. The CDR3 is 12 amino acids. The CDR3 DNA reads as TGTGCCAGCGCGGGACAGGGTAAAGGCTACACCTTC. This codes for CASAGQGKGYTF.

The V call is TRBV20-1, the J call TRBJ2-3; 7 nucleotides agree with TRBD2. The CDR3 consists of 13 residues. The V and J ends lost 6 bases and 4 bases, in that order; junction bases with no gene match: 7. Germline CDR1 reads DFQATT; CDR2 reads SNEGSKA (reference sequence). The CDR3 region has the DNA TGCAGTGCCCCGGGGAGGGCCTCAGATACGCAGTATTTT. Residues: CSAPGRASDTQYF.

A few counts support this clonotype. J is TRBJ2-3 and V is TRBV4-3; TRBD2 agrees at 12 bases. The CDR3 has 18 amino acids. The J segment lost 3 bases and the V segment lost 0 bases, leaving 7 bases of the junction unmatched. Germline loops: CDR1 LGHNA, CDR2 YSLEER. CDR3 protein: CASSQDAYTSGRTDTQYF. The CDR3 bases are TGCGCCAGCAGCCAAGATGCCTACACTAGCGGGAGGACAGATACGCAGTATTTT.

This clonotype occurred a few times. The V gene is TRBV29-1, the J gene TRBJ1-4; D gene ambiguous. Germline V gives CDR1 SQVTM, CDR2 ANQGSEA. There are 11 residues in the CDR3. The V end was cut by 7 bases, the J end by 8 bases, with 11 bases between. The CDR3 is CSATGAEKLFF. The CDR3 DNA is TGCAGCGCGACCGGAGCAGAAAAACTGTTTTTT.

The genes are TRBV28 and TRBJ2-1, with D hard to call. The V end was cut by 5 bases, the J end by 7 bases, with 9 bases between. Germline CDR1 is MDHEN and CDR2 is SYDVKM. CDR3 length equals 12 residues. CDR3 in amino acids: CASSPMGNEQFF. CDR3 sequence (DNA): TGTGCCAGCAGTCCAATGGGGAATGAGCAGTTCTTC.

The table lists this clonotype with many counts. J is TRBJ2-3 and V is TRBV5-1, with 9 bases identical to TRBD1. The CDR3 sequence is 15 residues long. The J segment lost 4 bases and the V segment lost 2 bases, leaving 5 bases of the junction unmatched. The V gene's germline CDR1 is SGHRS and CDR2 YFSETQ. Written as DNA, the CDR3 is TGCGCCAGCAGCTTACAGGGGGCTGTCTCAGATACGCAGTATTTT. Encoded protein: CASSLQGAVSDTQYF.

The CDR3 region has the DNA TGTGCCAGCAGCGTAGCCCCCGGAAGAAGGACTAGCGGAAAACAAGAGACCCAGTACTTC. It codes for CASSVAPGRRTSGKQETQYF. This chain joins TRBV9 and TRBJ2-5; TRBD2 matches 10 bases. Germline V gene data show CDR1 as SGDLS and CDR2 as YYNGEE. The CDR3 is 20 residues long. The J segment lost 2 bases and the V segment lost 0 bases, leaving 16 bases of the junction unmatched.